This record looks at one TCR beta chain sequence and its context. Random hexamers were used to reverse transcribe an amount of about 0.45 to 1 ug RNA. Amplification of the TCR beta CDR3 was carried out by immunoSEQ multiplex PCR, which spanned a total of 54 Vbeta and 13 Jbeta segments. TCRdb fed the immunoSEQ multiplex PCR reads into MiXCR, producing one record per CDR3 protein. The sample yields 200,000 or so distinct CDR3 sequences, roughly 96% seen once. The data derive from a study of CD8 T cells in Susac syndrome. Sequencing of TCR beta was carried out in blood CD8+ and CD4+ T cells. The sequencing sample was made of CD4+ T cells from PBMCs. The TCR comes from a human donor with multiple sclerosis.

The CDR3 loop is CASSLLGADTEAFF. CDR3 nucleotide sequence: TGTGCCAGCAGCCTGCTGGGGGCGGACACTGAAGCTTTCTTT. V usage is TRBV3-1 and J usage is TRBJ1-1; a possible D gene is TRBD1 (6 bases). Germline assignment: CDR1 LGHDT and CDR2 YNNKEL (reference sequence). Trimming removed 4 bases at V and 3 bases at J, with 12 bases between. The CDR3 covers 14 residues.